These T cell receptor beta chains were read from a single sample in a study of blood T cell repertoires in COVID-19. Only in-frame clones appear in the TCRdb table, and some are missing; sequencing was by immunoSEQ multiplex PCR. Among about 200,000 clones listed, approximately 84% were seen once. Sequenced material: PBMCs or T cells enriched from blood (not recorded which). These receptors originate from a man aged 40-49 years who had recovered from COVID-19. The conserved cysteine and the conserved F or W are not part of the CDR3 here.

v_call,j_call,cdr3_aa
TRBV2,TRBJ1-5,ASSGYGGLSNQPQH
TRBV7-7,TRBJ2-3,ASSPGTSRTDTQY
TRBV29-1,TRBJ2-7,SVVRGFSYEQY
TRBV9,TRBJ2-2,ASSPIRGRMSGELF
TRBV19,TRBJ2-6,ASMRDLGSGANVLT
TRBV7-8,TRBJ1-6,ASSIGTANSPLH
TRBV4-1,TRBJ1-1,ASSQGAYTEAF
TRBV15,TRBJ1-2,ATTDRAGNYGYT
TRBV3-1/TRBV3-2,TRBJ2-6,ASSHRQGLVSGANVLT
TRBV10-2,TRBJ2-1,ASSERGSYNEQF
TRBV5-6,TRBJ2-5,ASSFLGRLQETQY
TRBV7-9,TRBJ1-1,ASRPTGEGEAF
TRBV6-5,TRBJ2-3,ASSRDRSTDTQY
TRBV28,TRBJ1-1,ASSLDSRRTEAF
TRBV19,TRBJ1-2,ASRGQGFYGYT
TRBV28,TRBJ1-2,ASRQGWGYT
TRBV2,TRBJ2-5,ASSEGGHQETQY
TRBV5-1,TRBJ2-3,ASSPWGEDTQY
TRBV9,TRBJ1-2,ASSPPGFYGYT
TRBV10-3,TRBJ2-1,AISGLGDEQF
TRBV12-3/TRBV12-4,TRBJ2-3,ASSLTRWHTQY
TRBV5-6,TRBJ1-2,ASSASGQVYGYT
TRBV19,TRBJ1-2,ASSLADSFYGYT
TRBV2,TRBJ1-3,ASSEHIGNTIY
TRBV27,TRBJ2-2,ASRISGTGSGELF
TRBV6-5,TRBJ1-6,ASSYHGSSYNSPLH
TRBV5-1,TRBJ2-7,ASSGTSGTSSYEQY
TRBV10-3,TRBJ2-7,AISEGTGNLYEQY
TRBV15,TRBJ2-2,ATSREKGLAGGNTGELF